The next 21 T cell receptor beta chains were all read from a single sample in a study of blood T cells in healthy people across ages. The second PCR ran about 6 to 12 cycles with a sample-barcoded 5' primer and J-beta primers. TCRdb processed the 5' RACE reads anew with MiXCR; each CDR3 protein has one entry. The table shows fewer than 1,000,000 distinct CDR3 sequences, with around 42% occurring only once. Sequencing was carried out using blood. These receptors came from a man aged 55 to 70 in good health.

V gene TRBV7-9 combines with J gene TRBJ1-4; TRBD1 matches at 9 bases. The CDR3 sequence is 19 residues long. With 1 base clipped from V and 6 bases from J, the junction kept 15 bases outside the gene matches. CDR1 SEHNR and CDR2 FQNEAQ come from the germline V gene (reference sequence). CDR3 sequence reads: CASSLVAVWTGESDEKLFF. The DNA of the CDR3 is TGTGCCAGCAGCTTAGTAGCAGTCTGGACAGGGGAATCGGATGAAAAACTGTTTTTT. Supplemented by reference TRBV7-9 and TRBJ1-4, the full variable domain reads DTGVSQNPRHKITKRGQNVTFRCDPISEHNRLYWYRQTLGQGPEFLTYFQNEAQLEKSRLLSDRFSAERPKGSFSTLEIQRTEQGDSAMYLCASSLVAVWTGESDEKLFFGSGTQLSVL.

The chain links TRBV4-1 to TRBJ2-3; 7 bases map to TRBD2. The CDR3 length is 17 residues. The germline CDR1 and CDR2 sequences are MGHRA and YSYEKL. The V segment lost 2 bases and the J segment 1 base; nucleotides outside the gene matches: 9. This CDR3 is CASSQRGLSGRTDTQYF. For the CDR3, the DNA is TGCGCCAGCAGCCAAAGGGGACTAAGCGGTCGCACAGATACGCAGTATTTT.

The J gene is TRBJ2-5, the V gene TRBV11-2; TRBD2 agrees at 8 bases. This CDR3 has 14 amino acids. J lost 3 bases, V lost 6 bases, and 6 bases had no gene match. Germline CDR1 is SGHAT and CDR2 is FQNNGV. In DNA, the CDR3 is TGTGCCAGCAGAATCGGGGGGGGAGAAGAGACCCAGTACTTC. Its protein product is CASRIGGGEETQYF.

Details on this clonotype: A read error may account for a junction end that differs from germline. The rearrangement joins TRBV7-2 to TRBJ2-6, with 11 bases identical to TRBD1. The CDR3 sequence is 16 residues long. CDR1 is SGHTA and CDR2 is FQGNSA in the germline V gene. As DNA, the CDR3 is TGTGCCAGCAGCGGACAGGGGGCGTCTGGGACCAACGTCCTGACTTTC. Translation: CASSGQGASGTNVLTF.

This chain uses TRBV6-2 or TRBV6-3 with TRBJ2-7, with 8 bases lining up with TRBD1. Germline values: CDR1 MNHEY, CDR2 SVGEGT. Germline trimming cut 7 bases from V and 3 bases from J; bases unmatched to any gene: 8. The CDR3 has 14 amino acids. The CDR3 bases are TGTGCCAGCACCCCACAGGGGGTATTCTACGAGCAGTACTTC. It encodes CASTPQGVFYEQYF.

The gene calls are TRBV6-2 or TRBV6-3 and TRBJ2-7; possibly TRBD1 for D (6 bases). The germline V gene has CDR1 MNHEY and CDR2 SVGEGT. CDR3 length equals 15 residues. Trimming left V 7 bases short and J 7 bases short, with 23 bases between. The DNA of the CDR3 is TGTGCCAGCAACCAGTACAGGGTTACCTACAATGAGCAGTACTTC. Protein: CASNQYRVTYNEQYF.

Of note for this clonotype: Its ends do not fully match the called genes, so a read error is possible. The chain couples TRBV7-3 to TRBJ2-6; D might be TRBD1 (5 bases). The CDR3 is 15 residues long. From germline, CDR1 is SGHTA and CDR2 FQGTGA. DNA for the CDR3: TGTGCCAGCAGCTTAAAGACCTCTGGGGCCAACGTCCAGACTTTC. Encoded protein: CASSLKTSGANVQTF.

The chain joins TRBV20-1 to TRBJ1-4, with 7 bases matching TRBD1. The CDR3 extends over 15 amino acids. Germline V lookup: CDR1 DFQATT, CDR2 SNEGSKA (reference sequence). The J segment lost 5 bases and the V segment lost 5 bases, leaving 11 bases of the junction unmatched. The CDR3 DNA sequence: TGCAGTGCTTATTCACCGGGACAGCCAAATGAAAAACTGTTTTTT. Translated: CSAYSPGQPNEKLFF.

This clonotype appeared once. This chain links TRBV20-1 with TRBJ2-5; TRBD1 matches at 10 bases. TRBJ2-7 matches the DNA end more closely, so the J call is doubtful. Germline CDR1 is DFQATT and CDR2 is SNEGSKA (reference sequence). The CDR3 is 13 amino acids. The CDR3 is CSATTGQGFEQYF. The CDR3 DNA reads TGCAGTGCCACCACGGGACAGGGGTTCGAGCAGTACTTC.

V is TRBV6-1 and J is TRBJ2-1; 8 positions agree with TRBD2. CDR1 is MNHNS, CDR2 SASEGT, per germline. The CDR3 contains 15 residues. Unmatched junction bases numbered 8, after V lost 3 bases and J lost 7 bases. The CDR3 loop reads CASSEGSGGRNEQFF. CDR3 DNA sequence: TGTGCCAGCAGTGAGGGGAGCGGGGGTAGGAATGAGCAGTTCTTC.

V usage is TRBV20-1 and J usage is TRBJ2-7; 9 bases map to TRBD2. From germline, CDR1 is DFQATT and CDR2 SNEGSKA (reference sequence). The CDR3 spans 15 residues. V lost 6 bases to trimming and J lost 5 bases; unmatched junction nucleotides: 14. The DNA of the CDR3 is TGCAGTGCCCCAGGTGGCGGGGGGGCAGAGGACGAGCAGTACTTC. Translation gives CSAPGGGGAEDEQYF.

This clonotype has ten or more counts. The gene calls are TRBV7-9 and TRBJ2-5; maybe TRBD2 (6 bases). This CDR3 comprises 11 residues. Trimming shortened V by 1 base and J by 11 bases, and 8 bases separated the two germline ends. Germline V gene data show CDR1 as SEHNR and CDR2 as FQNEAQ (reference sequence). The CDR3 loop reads CASSLGGGQYF. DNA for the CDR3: TGTGCCAGCAGCTTAGGAGGAGGGCAGTACTTC.

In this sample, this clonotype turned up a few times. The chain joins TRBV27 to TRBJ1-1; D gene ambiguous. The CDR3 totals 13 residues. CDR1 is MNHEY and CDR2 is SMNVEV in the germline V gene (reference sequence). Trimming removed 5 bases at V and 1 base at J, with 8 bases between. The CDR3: CASSVGRNTEAFF. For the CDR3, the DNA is TGTGCCAGCAGTGTGGGCCGGAACACTGAAGCTTTCTTT.

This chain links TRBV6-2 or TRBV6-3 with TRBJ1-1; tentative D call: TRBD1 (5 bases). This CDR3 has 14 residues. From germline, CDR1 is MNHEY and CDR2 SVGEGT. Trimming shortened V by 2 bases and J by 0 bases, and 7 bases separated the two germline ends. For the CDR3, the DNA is TGTGCCAGCAGTTACGGGGCGCTGAACACTGAAGCTTTCTTT. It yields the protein CASSYGALNTEAFF.

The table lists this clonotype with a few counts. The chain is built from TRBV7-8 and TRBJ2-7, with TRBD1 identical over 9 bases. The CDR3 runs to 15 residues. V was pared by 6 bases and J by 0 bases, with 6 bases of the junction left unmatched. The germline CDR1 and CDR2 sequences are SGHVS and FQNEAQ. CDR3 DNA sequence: TGTGCCAGCAGTTACCGGGACAGGGCCTCCTACGAGCAGTACTTC. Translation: CASSYRDRASYEQYF.

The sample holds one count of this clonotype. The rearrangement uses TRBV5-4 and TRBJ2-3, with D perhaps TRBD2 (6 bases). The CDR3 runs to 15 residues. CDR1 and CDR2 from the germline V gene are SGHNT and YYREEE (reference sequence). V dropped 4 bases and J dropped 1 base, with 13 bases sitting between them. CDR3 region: CASSVMTGGTDTQYF. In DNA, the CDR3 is TGTGCCAGCAGCGTGATGACGGGGGGCACAGATACGCAGTATTTT.

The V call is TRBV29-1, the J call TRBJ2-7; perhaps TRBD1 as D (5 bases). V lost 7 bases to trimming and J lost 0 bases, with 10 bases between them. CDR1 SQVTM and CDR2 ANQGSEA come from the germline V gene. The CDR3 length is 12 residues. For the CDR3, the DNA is TGCAGCGCTAAACAGGACTCCTACGAGCAGTACTTC. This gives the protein CSAKQDSYEQYF.

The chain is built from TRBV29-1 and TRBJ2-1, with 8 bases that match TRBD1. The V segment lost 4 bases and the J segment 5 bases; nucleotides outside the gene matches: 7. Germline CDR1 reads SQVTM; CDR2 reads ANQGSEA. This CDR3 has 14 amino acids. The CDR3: CSVGTGILNNEQFF. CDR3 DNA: TGCAGCGTTGGGACAGGGATTTTGAACAATGAGCAGTTCTTC.

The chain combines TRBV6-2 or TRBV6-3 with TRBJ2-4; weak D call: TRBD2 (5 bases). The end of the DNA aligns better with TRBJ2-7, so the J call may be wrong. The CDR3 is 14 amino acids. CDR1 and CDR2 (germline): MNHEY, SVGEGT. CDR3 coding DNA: TGTGCCAGCAGGAGTAACGGGGAAGGGTACGAGCAGTACTTC. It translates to CASRSNGEGYEQYF.

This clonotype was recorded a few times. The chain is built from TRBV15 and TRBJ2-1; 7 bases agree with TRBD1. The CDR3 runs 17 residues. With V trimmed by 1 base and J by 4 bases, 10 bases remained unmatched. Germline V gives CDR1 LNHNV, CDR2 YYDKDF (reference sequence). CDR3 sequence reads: CATSRGDRDRLYNEQFF. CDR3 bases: TGTGCCACCAGCAGAGGAGACAGGGACCGACTGTACAATGAGCAGTTCTTC. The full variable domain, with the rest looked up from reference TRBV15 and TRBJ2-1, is DAMVIQNPRYQVTQFGKPVTLSCSQTLNHNVMYWYQQKSSQAPKLLFHYYDKDFNNEADTPDNFQSRRPNTSFCFLDIRSPGLGDTAMYLCATSRGDRDRLYNEQFFGPGTRLTVL.

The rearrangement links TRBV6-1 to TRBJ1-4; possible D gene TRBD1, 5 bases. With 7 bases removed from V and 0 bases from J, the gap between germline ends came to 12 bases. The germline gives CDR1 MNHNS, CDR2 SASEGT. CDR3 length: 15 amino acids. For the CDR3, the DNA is TGTGCCAGCAACCTCGGGGGGACAACTAATGAAAAACTGTTTTTT. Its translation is CASNLGGTTNEKLFF.